This TCR beta chain is from a study of shared clonotypes between healthy human individuals. The wider study: Per donor, three plates held CD4 naive cells, three held CD4 memory, two held CD8 naive and one held CD8 memory.

The authors divided CD4+ cells into CD45RA+ naive and CD45RA-negative memory subsets. Worth noting for this clone: As yet, its antigen is unknown.

Study-wide findings and caveats: Compared with clonotypes that all four donors shared, non-shared clonotypes had lower generation probabilities. A handful of donors shared about 4.5% of their naive CD4 clonotypes.

This CDR3 is 11 amino acids long. CDR1 and CDR2 (germline): SNHLY, FYNNEI. V was pared by 6 bases and J by 10 bases, with 10 bases between. TCRdb keeps only in-frame clones here, not all; method: immunoSEQ multiplex PCR. The repertoire holds 1,500,000 or so clones, roughly 96% seen once, with 1.2% in the top ten. The TCR sequence derives from a man aged 25-45 years in good health. Sample: naive CD4+ T cells sorted from blood. Subset denoted: CD45RA+ positively selected. The rearrangement links TRBV2 to TRBJ2-1; TRBD2 is a possible D gene (5 bases). The CDR3 sequence is CASSEEAEQFF. The DNA for the CDR3 is TGTGCCAGCAGCGAGGAGGCGGAGCAGTTCTTC.